The clone carrying this T cell receptor (beta chain) has ten or more counts. Its antigen is not known. TCR beta CDR3 regions were amplified from RNA. When the TCR CDR3 underwent first-round RT-PCR, the HTBI primer set was used. TCRdb processed the multiplex PCR reads anew with MiXCR; each CDR3 protein has one entry. The table records around 380,000 distinct CDR3 sequences, around an eighth of them present only once. The data derive from a study of T cells in Graves' hyperthyroidism and ophthalmopathy. Study observations and caveats: Most expanded thyroid clonotypes above 0.001 also appeared in blood.

The V end lost 1 base, the J end lost 10 bases, and 13 bases lay between the germline ends. The length of the CDR3 is 13 residues. The germline V gene encodes CDR1 KGHSH and CDR2 LQKENI. The chain employs TRBV18 and TRBJ2-5; D gene unclear. This TCR was sampled from a man younger than 45 with Graves' hyperthyroidism that later progressed to Graves' ophthalmopathy. The source material was blood. The CDR3, as DNA: TGTGCCAGCTCACCACGGACCGGCCCGTTCCAGTACTTC. This codes for CASSPRTGPFQYF.